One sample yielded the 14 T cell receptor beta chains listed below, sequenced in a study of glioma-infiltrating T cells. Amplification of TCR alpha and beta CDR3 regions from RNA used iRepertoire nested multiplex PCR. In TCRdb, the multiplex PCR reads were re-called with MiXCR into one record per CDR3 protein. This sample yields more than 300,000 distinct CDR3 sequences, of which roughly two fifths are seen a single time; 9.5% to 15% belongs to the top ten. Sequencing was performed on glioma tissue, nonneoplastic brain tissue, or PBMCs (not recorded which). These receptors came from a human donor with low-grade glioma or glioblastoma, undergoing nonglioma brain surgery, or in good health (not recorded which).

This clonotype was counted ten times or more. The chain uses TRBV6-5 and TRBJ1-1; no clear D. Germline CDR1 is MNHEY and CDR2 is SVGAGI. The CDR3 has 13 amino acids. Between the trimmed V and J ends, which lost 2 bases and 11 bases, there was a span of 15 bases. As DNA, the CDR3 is TGTGCCAGCAGTTACGAAGGGCTCCCAACGGCTTTCTTT. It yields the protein CASSYEGLPTAFF.

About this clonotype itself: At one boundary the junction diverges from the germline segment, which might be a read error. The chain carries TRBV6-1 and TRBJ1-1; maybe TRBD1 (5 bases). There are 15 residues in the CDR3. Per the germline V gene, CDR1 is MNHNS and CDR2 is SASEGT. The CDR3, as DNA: TGTGCCAGCAGTGAAGCGCGAGGGGCAAGCACTAAAGCTTTCTTT. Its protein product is CASSEARGASTKAFF.

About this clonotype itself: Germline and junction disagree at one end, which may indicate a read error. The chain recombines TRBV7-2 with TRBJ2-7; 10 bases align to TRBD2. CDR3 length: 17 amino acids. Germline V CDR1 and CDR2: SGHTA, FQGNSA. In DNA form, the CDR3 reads TGTGCCAGCAGTTTTAGGTTAGCGGGAGGAGATCCCTACGAGCATTACTTC. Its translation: CASSFRLAGGDPYEHYF. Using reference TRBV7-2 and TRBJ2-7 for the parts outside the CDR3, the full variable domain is GAGVSQSPSNKVTEKGKDVELRCDPISGHTALYWYRQSLGQGLEFLIYFQGNSAPDKSGLPSDRFSAERTGGSVSTLTIQRTQQEDSAVYLCASSFRLAGGDPYEHYFGPGTRLTVT.

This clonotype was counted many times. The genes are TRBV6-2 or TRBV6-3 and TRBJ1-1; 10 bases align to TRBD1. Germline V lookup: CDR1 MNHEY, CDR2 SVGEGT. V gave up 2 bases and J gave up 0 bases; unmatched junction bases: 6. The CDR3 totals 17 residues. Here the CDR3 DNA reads TGTGCCAGCAGTTACAGGTGGACAGGGGGATTGAACACTGAAGCTTTCTTT. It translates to CASSYRWTGGLNTEAFF.

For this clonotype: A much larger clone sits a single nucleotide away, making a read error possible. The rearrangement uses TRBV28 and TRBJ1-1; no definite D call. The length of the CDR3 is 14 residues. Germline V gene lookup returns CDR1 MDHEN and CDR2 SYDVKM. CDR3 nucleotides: TGTGCCAGCAGTTTACAGGAAACGAACACTAAAGCTTTCTTT. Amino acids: CASSLQETNTKAFF.

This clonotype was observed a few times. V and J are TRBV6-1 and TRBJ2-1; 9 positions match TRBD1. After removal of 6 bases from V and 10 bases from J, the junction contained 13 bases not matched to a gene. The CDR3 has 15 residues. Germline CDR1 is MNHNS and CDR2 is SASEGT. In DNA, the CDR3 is TGTGCCAGCAGCAAAATCTTCGGGACAGGGCGGGAGCAGTTCTTC. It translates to CASSKIFGTGREQFF.

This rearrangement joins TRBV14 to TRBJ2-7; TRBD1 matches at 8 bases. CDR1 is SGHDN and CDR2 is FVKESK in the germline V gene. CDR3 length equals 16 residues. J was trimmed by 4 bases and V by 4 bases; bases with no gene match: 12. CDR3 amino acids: CASSPRIGQGGYEQYF. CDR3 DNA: TGTGCCAGCAGCCCGAGGATCGGACAGGGAGGTTACGAGCAGTACTTC. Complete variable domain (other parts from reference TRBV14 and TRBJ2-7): EAGVTQFPSHSVIEKGQTVTLRCDPISGHDNLYWYRRVMGKEIKFLLHFVKESKQDESGMPNNRFLAERTGGTYSTLKVQPAELEDSGVYFCASSPRIGQGGYEQYFGPGTRLTVT.

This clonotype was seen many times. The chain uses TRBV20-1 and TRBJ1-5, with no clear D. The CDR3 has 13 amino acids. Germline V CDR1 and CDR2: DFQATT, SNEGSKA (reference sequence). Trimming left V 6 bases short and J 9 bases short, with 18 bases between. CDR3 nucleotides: TGCAGTGCCAGTGCCCCGCCAGCTCGGCCCCAGCATTTT. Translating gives CSASAPPARPQHF.

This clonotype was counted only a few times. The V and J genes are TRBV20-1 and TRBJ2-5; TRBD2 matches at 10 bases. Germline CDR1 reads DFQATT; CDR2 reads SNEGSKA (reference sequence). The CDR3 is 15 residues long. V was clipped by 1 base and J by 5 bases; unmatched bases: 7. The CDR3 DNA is TGCAGTGCTAGAGTTCCTAGCGGGAGAGGGGAGACCCAGTACTTC. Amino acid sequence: CSARVPSGRGETQYF.

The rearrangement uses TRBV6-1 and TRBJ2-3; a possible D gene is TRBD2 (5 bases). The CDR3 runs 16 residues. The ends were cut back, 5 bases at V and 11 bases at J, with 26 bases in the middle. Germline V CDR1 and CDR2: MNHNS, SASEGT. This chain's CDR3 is CASSSDWTGRLYEQYF. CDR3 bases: TGTGCCAGCAGTTCCGATTGGACTGGTCGACTTTACGAGCAGTATTTT.

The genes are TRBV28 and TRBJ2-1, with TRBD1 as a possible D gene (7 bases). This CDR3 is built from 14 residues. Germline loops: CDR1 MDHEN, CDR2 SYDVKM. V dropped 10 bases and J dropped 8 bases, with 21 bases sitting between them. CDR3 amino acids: CANGSRGDGDEQFF. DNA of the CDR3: TGTGCCAACGGATCCAGGGGGGACGGGGATGAGCAGTTCTTC.

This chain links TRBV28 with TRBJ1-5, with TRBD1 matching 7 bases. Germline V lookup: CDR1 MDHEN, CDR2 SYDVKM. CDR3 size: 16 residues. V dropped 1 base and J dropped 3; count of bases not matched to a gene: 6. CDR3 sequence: CASSLSQGQLNQPQHF. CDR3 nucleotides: TGTGCCAGCAGTTTATCCCAGGGACAGCTCAATCAGCCCCAGCATTTT. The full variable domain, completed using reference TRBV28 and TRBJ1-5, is DVKVTQSSRYLVKRTGEKVFLECVQDMDHENMFWYRQDPGLGLRLIYFSYDVKMKEKGDIPEGYSVSREKKERFSLILESASTNQTSMYLCASSLSQGQLNQPQHFGDGTRLSIL.

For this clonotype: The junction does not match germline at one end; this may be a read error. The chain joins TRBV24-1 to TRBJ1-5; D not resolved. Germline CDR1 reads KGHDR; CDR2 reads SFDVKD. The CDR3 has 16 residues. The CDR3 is CASSAGIGSSNQPQHF. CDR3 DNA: TGTGCCAGCAGTGCAGGAATCGGGTCGAGCAATCAGCCCCAGCATTTT.

The CDR3, as DNA: TGTGCCAGTGGTCTTGGAAACACCATATATTTT. It encodes CASGLGNTIYF. The V and J genes are TRBV2 and TRBJ1-3, with unresolved D. The V gene's germline CDR1 is SNHLY and CDR2 FYNNEI. The V end lost 9 bases, the J end lost 3 bases, and 6 bases lay between the germline ends. This CDR3 has 11 amino acids.